This passage covers 25 T cell receptor beta chains from one sample sequenced in a study of CD8+CD57+ T cells in acquired aplastic anemia. Patients sequenced had flow cytometry evidence of CD8+CD57+ cell expansion. It was genomic DNA that served as the template for profiling TCR beta VDJ and CDR3. Each CDR3 protein gets one entry after TCRdb re-called the reads with MiXCR. The table includes hundreds of thousands of distinct CDR3 sequences, roughly 53% detected once. Specimen: sorted CD4+, CD8+, or CD8+CD57+ T cells (not recorded which) from PBMCs. The receptors shown here come from a human donor with aplastic anemia.

This chain joins TRBV19 and TRBJ1-2, with TRBD1 identical over 8 bases. Per the germline V gene, CDR1 is LNHDA and CDR2 is SQIVND (reference sequence). The CDR3 is made up of 13 amino acids. Unmatched junction bases numbered 8, after V lost 6 bases and J lost 8 bases. The CDR3 reads CASRKGTGFGYTF. The CDR3, as DNA: TGTGCCAGTAGGAAGGGGACAGGTTTCGGCTACACCTTC.

This clonotype was detected a few times. The V gene is TRBV7-9, the J gene TRBJ1-6; 7 nucleotides agree with TRBD1. The CDR3 has 14 residues. Germline V CDR1 and CDR2: SEHNR, FQNEAQ (reference sequence). The junction had 4 bases not matched to a gene; V was cut back by 5 bases and J by 6 bases. This CDR3 reads CASSTGQTNSPLHF. The DNA of the CDR3 is TGTGCCAGCAGCACGGGACAGACTAATTCACCCCTCCACTTT.

The chain carries TRBV19 and TRBJ1-5, with D tentatively TRBD1 (5 bases). The CDR3 length is 14 residues. V lost 7 bases, J lost 8 bases, and 18 bases lay in between. Germline V CDR1 and CDR2: LNHDA, SQIVND (reference sequence). This chain's CDR3 is CASIRQGGVEPQHF. In DNA form, the CDR3 reads TGTGCCAGTATAAGGCAGGGCGGAGTGGAGCCCCAGCATTTT.

The chain is built from TRBV6-8 and TRBJ2-1; 9 positions agree with TRBD1. This CDR3 comprises 17 residues. Germline V gene data show CDR1 as MNHGY and CDR2 as SAAAGT. V shed 11 bases and J 7 bases; nucleotides not matched to a gene: 21. CDR3 protein: CAGPGTGRLPAGNEQFF. CDR3 coding DNA: TGTGCCGGCCCTGGGACAGGGCGTCTCCCGGCTGGTAATGAGCAGTTCTTC.

This clonotype came up once. The chain links TRBV7-9 to TRBJ1-1, with D perhaps TRBD1 (5 bases). Germline V CDR1 and CDR2: SEHNR, FQNEAQ (reference sequence). The CDR3 is 15 residues long. Trimming pared 5 bases from V and 1 base from J, leaving 14 bases between. DNA for the CDR3: TGTGCCAGCAGCGGTAGACAGAGGGCGAACACTGAAGCTTTCTTT. Its protein product is CASSGRQRANTEAFF.

The chain links TRBV7-6 to TRBJ2-2; D gene unclear. V lost 3 bases and J 2 bases, leaving 10 bases between the germline ends. The CDR3 loop spans 15 amino acids. CDR1 and CDR2 from the germline V gene are SGHVS and FNYEAQ. CDR3 amino acids: CASSFADINTGELFF. The CDR3 DNA is TGTGCCAGCAGCTTTGCGGATATTAACACCGGGGAGCTGTTTTTT. The full variable domain, with the rest looked up from reference TRBV7-6 and TRBJ2-2, is GAGVSQSPRYKVTKRGQDVALRCDPISGHVSLYWYRQALGQGPEFLTYFNYEAQQDKSGLPNDRFSAERPEGSISTLTIQRTEQRDSAMYRCASSFADINTGELFFGEGSRLTVL.

The CDR3 loop is CSARDPGRPKIYEQYF. The CDR3, as DNA: TGCAGTGCTAGAGATCCGGGCCGACCCAAGATCTACGAGCAGTACTTC. The V call is TRBV20-1, the J call TRBJ2-7, with D uncertain. Germline CDR1 reads DFQATT; CDR2 reads SNEGSKA (reference sequence). CDR3 length equals 16 residues. Trimming removed 0 bases from V and 3 bases from J, with 18 bases in between.

The chain joins TRBV7-3 to TRBJ2-7; D is ambiguous. The V gene's germline CDR1 is SGHTA and CDR2 FQGTGA. V lost 2 bases and J 2 bases, leaving 10 bases between the germline ends. This CDR3 contains 14 residues. CDR3 protein: CASSLGPPPYEQYF. CDR3 bases: TGTGCCAGCAGCTTAGGTCCACCACCCTACGAGCAGTACTTC.

The chain is built from TRBV4-2 and TRBJ2-1; 7 nucleotides match TRBD2. This CDR3 is built from 20 residues. Germline lookup yields CDR1 LGHNA and CDR2 YNFKEQ. Trimming took 1 base from V and 5 from J; bases not matched to a gene: 20. In DNA form, the CDR3 reads TGTGCCAGCAGCCAAGTAATGCTAGCGGTGGCTCCGTCCCATAACAATGAGCAGTTCTTC. Protein sequence: CASSQVMLAVAPSHNNEQFF.

The chain joins TRBV10-3 to TRBJ2-1; D gene ambiguous. CDR3 size: 12 residues. Germline lookup yields CDR1 ENHRY and CDR2 SYGVKD. V lost 8 bases, J lost 4 bases, and 9 bases lay in between. DNA of the CDR3: TGTGCCATCGCTCAGGCTTACAATGAGCAGTTCTTC. Amino acids: CAIAQAYNEQFF.

The V gene is TRBV18, the J gene TRBJ1-2; 9 bases line up with TRBD1. The length of the CDR3 is 16 residues. Looked up from germline, CDR1 is KGHSH and CDR2 is LQKENI. V dropped 3 bases and J dropped 6; count of bases not matched to a gene: 11. The CDR3: CASSPPSQGAGDGYTF. DNA of the CDR3: TGTGCCAGCTCACCCCCCTCACAGGGGGCTGGAGATGGCTACACCTTC.

In nucleotides, the CDR3 is TGCGCCAGCAGCCCCTCCTTGGTTGGAAACACCATATATTTT. Encoded protein: CASSPSLVGNTIYF. V is TRBV5-1 and J is TRBJ1-3; D is undetermined. V lost 4 bases and J 3 bases, leaving 11 bases between the germline ends. This CDR3 has 14 amino acids. Germline V gives CDR1 SGHRS, CDR2 YFSETQ.

This clonotype occurred many times. CDR3 sequence: CASIQQGITDTQYF. The CDR3 DNA sequence: TGTGCCAGCATCCAACAGGGGATCACAGATACGCAGTATTTT. V is TRBV5-4 and J is TRBJ2-3; 7 bases fit TRBD1. The V and J ends lost 6 bases and 2 bases, in that order; junction bases with no gene match: 6. Germline loops: CDR1 SGHNT, CDR2 YYREEE (reference sequence). This CDR3 is 14 amino acids long.

This clonotype was counted at least ten times. The V and J genes are TRBV4-1 and TRBJ2-5; D may be TRBD2 (6 bases). Germline CDR1 MGHRA, CDR2 YSYEKL. The CDR3 length is 16 residues. Trimming left V 0 bases short and J 2 bases short, with 13 bases between. In nucleotides, the CDR3 is TGCGCCAGCAGCCAAGATGTTGCGGGGCGACAAGAGACCCAGTACTTC. Translated: CASSQDVAGRQETQYF.

The CDR3 loop is CASSSLISGVSGYNEQFF. The CDR3 nucleotides read TGTGCCAGCAGCTCCCTGATCTCTGGGGTTAGCGGGTACAATGAGCAGTTCTTC. The chain recombines TRBV7-6 with TRBJ2-1; 7 bases fit TRBD2. V dropped 4 bases and J dropped 4; count of bases not matched to a gene: 16. The CDR3 runs 18 residues. CDR1 SGHVS and CDR2 FNYEAQ come from the germline V gene.

V is TRBV20-1 and J is TRBJ2-7, with 8 positions matching TRBD2. The germline V gene encodes CDR1 DFQATT and CDR2 SNEGSKA (reference sequence). V lost 7 bases, J lost 0 bases, and 11 bases stayed unmatched. CDR3 length equals 15 residues. This chain's CDR3 is CSGSPTGTSSYEQYF. The CDR3 nucleotides read TGCAGTGGCTCACCCACCGGGACTAGCTCCTACGAGCAGTACTTC.

This clonotype was observed at least ten times. The chain employs TRBV5-1 and TRBJ2-1; TRBD2 aligns across 10 bases. CDR3 length: 15 amino acids. Looked up from germline, CDR1 is SGHRS and CDR2 is YFSETQ. V lost 4 bases, J lost 4 bases, and 5 bases stayed unmatched. This CDR3 reads CASSRIAGGYNEQFF. CDR3 in DNA: TGCGCCAGCAGCAGGATAGCGGGAGGTTACAATGAGCAGTTCTTC.

In DNA form, the CDR3 reads TGCAGTGCTAGAGATCCCCTGACGTCTACCCTCACAGATACGCAGTATTTT. Its translation: CSARDPLTSTLTDTQYF. The chain joins TRBV20-1 to TRBJ2-3, with D hard to call. This CDR3 region has 17 residues. The V and J ends lost 0 bases and 2 bases respectively, with 18 bases between them. From germline, CDR1 is DFQATT and CDR2 SNEGSKA (reference sequence).

This sequence joins TRBV7-9 and TRBJ2-3; no clear D gene. The V end lost 5 bases, the J end lost 7 bases, and 13 bases lay between the germline ends. CDR3 length equals 13 residues. Germline lookup yields CDR1 SEHNR and CDR2 FQNEAQ (reference sequence). The CDR3 sequence is CASSTYVQNTQYF. The CDR3 coding sequence is TGTGCCAGCAGCACCTACGTACAAAATACGCAGTATTTT.

The V and J genes are TRBV5-6 and TRBJ2-1; 8 bases agree with TRBD2. The germline V gene has CDR1 SGHDT and CDR2 YYEEEE. V lost 2 bases and J lost 7; bases outside the gene matches: 8. The CDR3 extends over 15 amino acids. CDR3 in amino acids: CASSLGTSRSNEQFF. The CDR3 DNA reads as TGTGCCAGCAGCTTAGGGACTAGTCGGTCTAATGAGCAGTTCTTC.

V gene TRBV10-3 combines with J gene TRBJ2-3, with TRBD2 matching over 10 bases. The CDR3 totals 14 residues. Germline CDR1 and CDR2: ENHRY and SYGVKD. V shed 11 bases and J 3 bases; nucleotides not matched to a gene: 8. Here the CDR3 reads CAVTGTSVTDTQYF. The DNA of the CDR3 is TGTGCCGTCACCGGGACTAGCGTTACAGATACGCAGTATTTT.

This rearrangement joins TRBV29-1 to TRBJ2-1, with D unclear. The CDR3 length is 12 residues. Germline V gives CDR1 SQVTM, CDR2 ANQGSEA. Trimming removed 2 bases at V and 2 bases at J, with 4 bases between. CDR3 coding DNA: TGCAGCGTTGAAACCCCCTACAATGAGCAGTTCTTC. Translating it yields CSVETPYNEQFF.

This chain uses TRBV5-1 with TRBJ1-1; no reliable D call. The CDR3 length is 15 residues. Trimming removed 1 base from V and 4 bases from J, with 14 bases in between. Germline V gives CDR1 SGHRS, CDR2 YFSETQ. The CDR3 protein is CASSLSRSEGTEAFF. The CDR3 region has the DNA TGCGCCAGCAGCTTGTCCAGGTCGGAAGGCACTGAAGCTTTCTTT.

This clonotype turned up a few times. Here the CDR3 omits its conserved ending phenylalanine or tryptophan, so a read error is the likely source. The genes are TRBV20-1 and TRBJ2-3, with D perhaps matching TRBD2 (6 bases). The CDR3 loop spans 14 amino acids. Germline CDR1 DFQATT, CDR2 SNEGSKA (reference sequence). CDR3 protein: CSARGPDYTGTQYV. The CDR3, as DNA: TGCAGTGCTAGGGGGCCGGACTACACAGGTACGCAGTATGTT.

This clonotype was found many times. The DNA for the CDR3 is TGTGCCATCAGTCCCATTTCTAGCGGGACCTACGAGCAGTACTTC. Amino acid sequence: CAISPISSGTYEQYF. This chain uses TRBV10-3 with TRBJ2-7; 9 nucleotides line up with TRBD2. The CDR3 has 15 residues. Germline CDR1 is ENHRY and CDR2 is SYGVKD. Germline trimming cut 5 bases from V and 2 bases from J; bases unmatched to any gene: 7.